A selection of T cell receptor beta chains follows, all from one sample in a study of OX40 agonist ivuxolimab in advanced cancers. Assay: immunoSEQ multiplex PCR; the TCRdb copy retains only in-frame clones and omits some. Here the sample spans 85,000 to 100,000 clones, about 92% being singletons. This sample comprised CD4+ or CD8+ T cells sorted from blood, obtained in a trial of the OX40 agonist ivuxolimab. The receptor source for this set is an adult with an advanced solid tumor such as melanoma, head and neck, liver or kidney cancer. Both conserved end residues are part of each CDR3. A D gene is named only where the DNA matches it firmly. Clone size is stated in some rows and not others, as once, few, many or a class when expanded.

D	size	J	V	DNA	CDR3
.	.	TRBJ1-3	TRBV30	TGTGCCTGGAGTGTTTGGTCTGCGCAAAACACCATATATTTT	CAWSVWSAQNTIYF
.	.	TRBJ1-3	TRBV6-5	TGTGCCAGCAGTTACCGTCCTGTCGGAAACACCATATATTTT	CASSYRPVGNTIYF
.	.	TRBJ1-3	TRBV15	TGTGCCACCAGCAGGAATGATATTAGCTCTGGAAACACCATATATTTT	CATSRNDISSGNTIYF
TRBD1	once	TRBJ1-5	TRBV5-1	TGCGCCAGCAGCTTGGGGACAGGTCGCAATCAGCCCCAGCATTTT	CASSLGTGRNQPQHF
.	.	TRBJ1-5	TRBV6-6	TGTGCCAGCAGTTACGTCGGCAGGGCTAATCAGCCCCAGCATTTT	CASSYVGRANQPQHF
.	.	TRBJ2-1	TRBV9	TGTGCCAGCAGCGTAGAGCCAGTAGCGAGCTCCTACAATGAGCAGTTCTTC	CASSVEPVASSYNEQFF
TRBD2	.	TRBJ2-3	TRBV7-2	TGTGCCAGCAGCGGTACCCAGCGGGGCCCCACAGATACGCAGTATTTT	CASSGTQRGPTDTQYF
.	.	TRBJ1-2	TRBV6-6	TGTGCCAGCTCCCGGGAGAGATCCCATGGCTACACCTTC	CASSRERSHGYTF
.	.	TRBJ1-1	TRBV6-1	TGTGCCAGCAGTGATCGTGGTAGGACTGAAGCTTTCTTT	CASSDRGRTEAFF
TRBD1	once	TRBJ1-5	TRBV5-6	TGTGCCAGCAGTCAATGGGCAGGGGGGAATCAGCCCCAGCATTTT	CASSQWAGGNQPQHF
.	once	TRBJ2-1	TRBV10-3	TGTGCCTCCTCCTACAGCGGAGCTTCGAGCTCCTACAATGAGCAGTTCTTC	CASSYSGASSSYNEQFF
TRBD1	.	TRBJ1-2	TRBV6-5	TGTGCCACATTATGGGGACAGGGGGTAGGTGGCTACACCTTC	CATLWGQGVGGYTF
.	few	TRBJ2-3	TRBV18	TGTGCCAGCTCACCACCGGTGGGGCCACGGGATACGCAGTATTTT	CASSPPVGPRDTQYF
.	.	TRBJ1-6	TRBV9	TGTGCCAGCAGCGTAGGTCAGGGCTCCGGTTCACCCCTCCACTTT	CASSVGQGSGSPLHF
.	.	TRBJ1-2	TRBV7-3	TGTGCCAGCAGCCCGACATGGGGACGCGGCGATGGCTACACCTTC	CASSPTWGRGDGYTF
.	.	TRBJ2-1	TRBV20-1	TGCAGTGCTAGAAACAGAAATGAGCAGTTCTTC	CSARNRNEQFF
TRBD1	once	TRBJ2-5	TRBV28	TGTGCCAGCAGTCCCCGGGACAGACAAGAGACCCAGTACTTC	CASSPRDRQETQYF
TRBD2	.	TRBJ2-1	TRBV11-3	TGTGCCAGCAGCCGCCGAAGCGGGAGCTCATACAATGAGCAGTTCTTC	CASSRRSGSSYNEQFF
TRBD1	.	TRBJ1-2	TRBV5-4	TGTGCCAGCAGCTTGGCCACGACAGGGAATAGAGGCTACACCTTC	CASSLATTGNRGYTF
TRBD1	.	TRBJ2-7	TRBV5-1	TGCGCCAGCAGCATCGCGACAGGGCCGTTCTACGAGCAGTACTTC	CASSIATGPFYEQYF
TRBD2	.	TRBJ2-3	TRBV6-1	TGTGCCAGCCGATTGACTAGCGGCACAGATACGCAGTATTTT	CASRLTSGTDTQYF
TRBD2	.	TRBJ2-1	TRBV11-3	TGTGCCAGCAGCCTCACTAGCGGGAGAAGTGCTCATGAGCAGTTCTTC	CASSLTSGRSAHEQFF
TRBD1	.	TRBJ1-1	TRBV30	TGTGCCTGGAGTGTAGGGGCAGGGGGCTTAGCTTTCTTT	CAWSVGAGGLAFF
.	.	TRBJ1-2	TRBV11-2	TGTGCCAGCAGTATGGACAGCCGGGTTTTCGTTGGCTACACCTTC	CASSMDSRVFVGYTF
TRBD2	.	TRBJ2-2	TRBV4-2	TGTGCCAGCAGCCAAACGACTAGCGGGAGGGCCGGGGAGCTGTTTTTT	CASSQTTSGRAGELFF
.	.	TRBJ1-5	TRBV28	TGTGCCAGCAGTTTATACGGGCACCATAGCAATCAGCCCCAGCATTTT	CASSLYGHHSNQPQHF
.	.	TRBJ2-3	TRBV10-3	TGTGCCATCAGTGAGTCCTCAGGGGTCACAGATACGCAGTATTTT	CAISESSGVTDTQYF
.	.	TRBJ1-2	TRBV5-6	TGTGCCAGCAGCTTGCAGGGCTCAGCTAACTATGGCTACACCTTC	CASSLQGSANYGYTF
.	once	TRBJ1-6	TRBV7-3	TGTGCCAGCAGCCTGTTAGGACAGAACAATTCACCCCTCCACTTT	CASSLLGQNNSPLHF
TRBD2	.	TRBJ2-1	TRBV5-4	TGTGCCAGCAGTCCCAACGGGGGGGCTTACAATGAGCAGTTCTTC	CASSPNGGAYNEQFF
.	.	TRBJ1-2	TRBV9	TGTGCCAGCAGCGCAGACTATGGCTACACCTTC	CASSADYGYTF
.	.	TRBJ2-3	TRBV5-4	TGTGCCAGCAGCGCTGGAGGGGGGGCAGGGAGTCCTCAATACCCCCAGTATTTT	CASSAGGGAGSPQYPQYF
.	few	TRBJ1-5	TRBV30	TGTGCCTGGAGTGTACTCGGGGATCAGCCCCAGCATTTT	CAWSVLGDQPQHF
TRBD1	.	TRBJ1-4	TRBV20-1	TGCAGTGCGGTGCAGGGGGCCAAACTGTTTTTT	CSAVQGAKLFF
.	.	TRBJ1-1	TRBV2	TGTGCCAGCAGTGCCGCGGGGGGGTCTGGGAACACTGAAGCTTTCTTT	CASSAAGGSGNTEAFF
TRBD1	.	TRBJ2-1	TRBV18	TGTGCCAGCTCCCAGACAGGGGGTGAGCAGTTCTTC	CASSQTGGEQFF
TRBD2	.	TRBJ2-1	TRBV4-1	TGCGCCAGCAGCCCTAGCGGGAGTCCCTACAATGAGCAGTTCTTC	CASSPSGSPYNEQFF
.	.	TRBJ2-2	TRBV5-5	TGTGCCAGCAGACAGAACACCGGGGAGCTGTTTTTT	CASRQNTGELFF
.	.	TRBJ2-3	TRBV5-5	TGTGCCAGCAGCTCTAGGACTCGCACAGATACGCAGTATTTT	CASSSRTRTDTQYF
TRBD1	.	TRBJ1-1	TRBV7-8	TGTGCCAGCAGCTTCGCCGGAGGGGACAGGGGAGCTTTCTTT	CASSFAGGDRGAFF
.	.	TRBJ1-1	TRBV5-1	TGCGCCAGCAGCCCGCCTAGGGTGATCCCTGAAGCTTTCTTT	CASSPPRVIPEAFF
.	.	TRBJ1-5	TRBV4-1	TGCGCCAGCAGCTATGGGCAGGACAATCAGCCCCAGCATTTT	CASSYGQDNQPQHF
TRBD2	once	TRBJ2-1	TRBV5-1	TGCGCCAGCAGCTTCAACCCGGGAGGCTCCTACAATGAGCAGTTCTTC	CASSFNPGGSYNEQFF
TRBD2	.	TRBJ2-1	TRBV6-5	TGTGCCAGCAGTCCCCAGCGGGGGGCCTTCAATGAGCAGTTCTTC	CASSPQRGAFNEQFF
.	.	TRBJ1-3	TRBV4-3	TGCGCCAGCAGCCAAGATCACAGTCCCTACTCTGGAAACACCATATATTTT	CASSQDHSPYSGNTIYF
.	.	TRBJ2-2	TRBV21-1	TGTGCCAGCAGCAAAGAACCGAGGTGGCAGGGGGACACCGGGGAGCTGTTTTTT	CASSKEPRWQGDTGELFF
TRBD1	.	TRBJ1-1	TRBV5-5	TGTGCCAGCAGCCCCACGGGACAGGGGGTCGCTTTCTTT	CASSPTGQGVAFF
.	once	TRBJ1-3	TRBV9	TGTGCCAGCAGCCCTACCATGGACAGCTCTGGAAACACCATATATTTT	CASSPTMDSSGNTIYF
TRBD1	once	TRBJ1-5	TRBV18	TGTGCCAGCTCACCTCAACAGGGGTTGGGACAGCCCCAGCATTTT	CASSPQQGLGQPQHF
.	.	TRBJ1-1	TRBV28	TGTGCCAGCAAATCGCCGGAGAACACTGAAGCTTTCTTT	CASKSPENTEAFF
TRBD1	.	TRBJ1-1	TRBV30	TGTGCCTGGAGTGGACTCGGACAGGGCACTGAAGCTTTCTTT	CAWSGLGQGTEAFF
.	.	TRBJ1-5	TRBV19	TGTGCCAGTTGGGGGAGAGGCAATCAGCCCCAGCATTTT	CASWGRGNQPQHF
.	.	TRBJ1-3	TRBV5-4	TGTGCCAGCAGCTACCCGGGGCTGCGGACCAAATATTTT	CASSYPGLRTKYF
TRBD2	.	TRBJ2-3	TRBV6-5	TGTGCCAGCACTCCGACTAGCAGAGAAACAGATACGCAGTATTTT	CASTPTSRETDTQYF
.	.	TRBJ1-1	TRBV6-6	TGTGCCAGCAACACGGGAGGGTCGGGAAGTAGAGCTTTCTTT	CASNTGGSGSRAFF
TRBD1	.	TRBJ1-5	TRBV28	TGTGCCAGCACCAGGGGGCCAGGTCAGCCCCAGCATTTT	CASTRGPGQPQHF
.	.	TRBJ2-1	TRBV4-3	TGCGCCAGCAGCCAAGAGTCACAACTGTTCAATGAGCAGTTCTTC	CASSQESQLFNEQFF
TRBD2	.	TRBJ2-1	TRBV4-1	TGCGCCAGCAGCCGAGGACTAGCGGGAGGGGGTGAGCAGTTCTTC	CASSRGLAGGGEQFF
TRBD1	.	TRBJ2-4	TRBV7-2	TGTGCCAGCAGCCTTCGGACAGGGGGCGATGCGGGACACATTCAGTACTTC	CASSLRTGGDAGHIQYF
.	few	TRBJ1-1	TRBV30	TGTGCCTGGGACAGGTCTCGTACCTTGAACACTGAAGCTTTCTTT	CAWDRSRTLNTEAFF